This is a list of T cell receptor beta chains from one sample in a study of blood T cell repertoires in COVID-19. Clones were read by immunoSEQ multiplex PCR, and TCRdb kept only the in-frame ones, dropping some. The sample holds some 320,000 clones, 90% to 95% seen once. Sequenced: PBMCs or T cells enriched from blood (not recorded which). Source of these receptors: a woman between 25 and 40 years old who had been exposed to COVID-19. Each CDR3 is given with its conserved first and last residue. Each record gives: J gene, clone size, D gene, V gene, CDR3 protein, CDR3 DNA. A D gene is named only where the DNA matches it firmly. Some rows have no size entry. The others give once, few or many, or a class for an expanded clone.

j_gene: TRBJ1-1; abundance: NA; d_gene: NA; v_gene: TRBV4-3; CDR3aa: CASSQVEGPVNTEAFF; CDR3nt: TGCGCCAGCAGCCAAGTTGAGGGCCCGGTGAACACTGAAGCTTTCTTT
j_gene: TRBJ2-5; abundance: NA; d_gene: TRBD2; v_gene: TRBV3-1/TRBV3-2; CDR3aa: CASSLSLAGGYQETQYF; CDR3nt: TGTGCCAGCAGCCTAAGCTTGGCGGGGGGGTACCAAGAGACCCAGTACTTC
j_gene: TRBJ1-2; abundance: NA; d_gene: TRBD1; v_gene: TRBV30; CDR3aa: CAWSSGGSYGYTF; CDR3nt: TGTGCCTGGAGTTCAGGGGGTTCCTATGGCTACACCTTC
j_gene: TRBJ1-6; abundance: few; d_gene: TRBD1; v_gene: TRBV7-3; CDR3aa: CASSLQGAGSPLHF; CDR3nt: TGTGCCAGCAGCTTACAGGGGGCAGGTTCACCCCTCCACTTT
j_gene: TRBJ2-1; abundance: NA; d_gene: TRBD2; v_gene: TRBV7-9; CDR3aa: CASRRTSGGVHNEQFF; CDR3nt: TGTGCCAGCAGACGAACTAGCGGGGGGGTGCACAATGAGCAGTTCTTC
j_gene: TRBJ1-3; abundance: NA; d_gene: NA; v_gene: TRBV19; CDR3aa: CASSIIPGSGNTIYF; CDR3nt: TGTGCCAGTAGTATTATTCCAGGGTCCGGAAACACCATATATTTT
j_gene: TRBJ2-3; abundance: NA; d_gene: NA; v_gene: TRBV4-2; CDR3aa: CASSFTGSTDTQYF; CDR3nt: TGTGCCAGCAGCTTTACAGGGTCCACAGATACGCAGTATTTT
j_gene: TRBJ2-1; abundance: once; d_gene: NA; v_gene: TRBV7-6; CDR3aa: CASSLEPTDSDSYNEQFF; CDR3nt: TGTGCCAGCAGCTTAGAGCCAACGGACAGTGACTCCTACAATGAGCAGTTCTTC
j_gene: TRBJ2-3; abundance: few; d_gene: TRBD2; v_gene: TRBV6-4; CDR3aa: CASSDSRGGTDTQYF; CDR3nt: TGTGCCAGCAGTGACTCGCGGGGGGGCACAGATACGCAGTATTTT
j_gene: TRBJ1-2; abundance: NA; d_gene: TRBD1; v_gene: TRBV9; CDR3aa: CASSPPGGNYGYTF; CDR3nt: TGTGCCAGCAGCCCCCCAGGGGGGAACTATGGCTACACCTTC
j_gene: TRBJ2-3; abundance: NA; d_gene: TRBD1; v_gene: TRBV2; CDR3aa: CASQQGVLTDTQYF; CDR3nt: TGTGCCAGTCAACAGGGGGTACTCACAGATACGCAGTATTTT
j_gene: TRBJ1-2; abundance: NA; d_gene: TRBD1; v_gene: TRBV10-3; CDR3aa: CAITFHGQGEDGYTF; CDR3nt: TGTGCCATCACCTTCCACGGACAGGGAGAAGATGGCTACACCTTC
j_gene: TRBJ2-5; abundance: NA; d_gene: TRBD1; v_gene: TRBV5-1; CDR3aa: CASSLTGQGAEETQYF; CDR3nt: TGCGCCAGCAGCTTGACCGGACAGGGGGCAGAAGAGACCCAGTACTTC
j_gene: TRBJ1-1; abundance: NA; d_gene: TRBD1; v_gene: TRBV10-3; CDR3aa: CAITPGQGANTEAFF; CDR3nt: TGTGCCATCACCCCGGGACAGGGGGCGAACACTGAAGCTTTCTTT
j_gene: TRBJ1-2; abundance: NA; d_gene: TRBD1; v_gene: TRBV10-3; CDR3aa: CAIRDINTGTGGASYGYTF; CDR3nt: TGTGCCATCAGAGATATCAACACCGGGACAGGGGGCGCGAGTTATGGCTACACCTTC
j_gene: TRBJ2-7; abundance: once; d_gene: TRBD1; v_gene: TRBV5-1; CDR3aa: CASSRRAQGAGDEQYF; CDR3nt: TGCGCCAGCAGCCGACGCGCACAGGGGGCGGGAGACGAGCAGTACTTC
j_gene: TRBJ2-4; abundance: once; d_gene: TRBD1; v_gene: TRBV5-5; CDR3aa: CASSTGQLAKNIQYF; CDR3nt: TGTGCCAGCAGCACGGGACAGCTAGCCAAAAACATTCAGTACTTC
j_gene: TRBJ2-7; abundance: NA; d_gene: TRBD1; v_gene: TRBV5-1; CDR3aa: CASSLGDRGSSYEQYF; CDR3nt: TGCGCCAGCAGCTTGGGGGACAGGGGGAGCTCCTACGAGCAGTACTTC
j_gene: TRBJ1-3; abundance: once; d_gene: NA; v_gene: TRBV2; CDR3aa: CASSEADNSGNTIYF; CDR3nt: TGTGCCAGCAGTGAAGCAGACAACTCTGGAAACACCATATATTTT
j_gene: TRBJ2-7; abundance: NA; d_gene: NA; v_gene: TRBV27; CDR3aa: CASSSLGRGYEQYF; CDR3nt: TGTGCCAGCAGTTCTTTGGGTCGGGGTTACGAGCAGTACTTC
j_gene: TRBJ1-2; abundance: NA; d_gene: NA; v_gene: TRBV10-2; CDR3aa: CASSEDRFYGYTF; CDR3nt: TGCGCCAGCAGTGAGGACAGATTCTATGGCTACACCTTC
j_gene: TRBJ2-1; abundance: NA; d_gene: TRBD2; v_gene: TRBV6-5; CDR3aa: CASSYSRRGGHEQFF; CDR3nt: TGTGCCAGCAGTTACTCTCGGCGGGGGGGCCATGAGCAGTTCTTC
j_gene: TRBJ1-5; abundance: NA; d_gene: NA; v_gene: TRBV19; CDR3aa: CASSAPGWYSNQPQHF; CDR3nt: TGTGCCAGTAGTGCTCCAGGGTGGTATAGCAATCAGCCCCAGCATTTT
j_gene: TRBJ2-7; abundance: few; d_gene: NA; v_gene: TRBV25-1; CDR3aa: CASSETRRGGREQYF; CDR3nt: TGTGCCAGCAGTGAAACCCGCAGGGGCGGACGCGAGCAGTACTTC
j_gene: TRBJ2-1; abundance: NA; d_gene: TRBD2; v_gene: TRBV5-1; CDR3aa: CASSLEVLAGALNEQFF; CDR3nt: TGCGCCAGCAGCTTGGAAGTACTAGCGGGGGCCCTCAATGAGCAGTTCTTC
j_gene: TRBJ1-6; abundance: NA; d_gene: NA; v_gene: TRBV7-9; CDR3aa: CASSFLRGGNSPLHF; CDR3nt: TGTGCCAGCAGCTTTCTACGGGGGGGTAATTCACCCCTCCACTTT
j_gene: TRBJ1-1; abundance: NA; d_gene: NA; v_gene: TRBV2; CDR3aa: CASSEISLGGGTEAFF; CDR3nt: TGTGCCAGCAGTGAAATTTCGCTAGGGGGGGGCACTGAAGCTTTCTTT
j_gene: TRBJ1-3; abundance: NA; d_gene: NA; v_gene: TRBV4-3; CDR3aa: CASSQGSGNSGNTIYF; CDR3nt: TGCGCCAGCAGCCAAGGGTCAGGGAACTCTGGAAACACCATATATTTT
j_gene: TRBJ2-1; abundance: NA; d_gene: TRBD2; v_gene: TRBV19; CDR3aa: CASSPGTRSSYNEQFF; CDR3nt: TGTGCCAGTAGTCCAGGGACTAGAAGCTCCTACAATGAGCAGTTCTTC
j_gene: TRBJ1-1; abundance: NA; d_gene: NA; v_gene: TRBV5-1; CDR3aa: CASSKRGTEAFF; CDR3nt: TGCGCCAGCAGCAAACGGGGCACTGAAGCTTTCTTT
j_gene: TRBJ1-2; abundance: NA; d_gene: TRBD1; v_gene: TRBV10-3; CDR3aa: CAISESRQRGLRGYTF; CDR3nt: TGTGCCATCAGTGAGTCGAGGCAGAGGGGGCTTCGTGGCTACACCTTC
j_gene: TRBJ2-7; abundance: NA; d_gene: NA; v_gene: TRBV5-8; CDR3aa: CASSLEARVHEQYF; CDR3nt: TGTGCCAGCAGCTTGGAGGCCAGGGTACACGAGCAGTACTTC
j_gene: TRBJ2-3; abundance: NA; d_gene: NA; v_gene: TRBV6-5; CDR3aa: CASSPPISTDTQYF; CDR3nt: TGTGCCAGCAGCCCCCCTATCTCAACAGATACGCAGTATTTT
j_gene: TRBJ2-7; abundance: once; d_gene: TRBD2; v_gene: TRBV4-3; CDR3aa: CASSQEPSGVLPYF; CDR3nt: TGCGCCAGCAGCCAAGAACCTAGCGGGGTTTTACCGTACTTC
j_gene: TRBJ1-1; abundance: once; d_gene: NA; v_gene: TRBV28; CDR3aa: CASSLFWAKPSEAFF; CDR3nt: TGTGCCAGCAGTTTATTTTGGGCTAAGCCCTCTGAAGCTTTCTTT
j_gene: TRBJ1-3; abundance: NA; d_gene: NA; v_gene: TRBV7-9; CDR3aa: CASSFDSLEGNTIYF; CDR3nt: TGTGCCAGCAGCTTCGACAGTTTGGAAGGAAACACCATATATTTT
j_gene: TRBJ2-3; abundance: NA; d_gene: TRBD1; v_gene: TRBV11-3; CDR3aa: CASSLGTGSDTQYF; CDR3nt: TGTGCCAGCAGCTTGGGGACAGGGAGCGATACGCAGTATTTT
j_gene: TRBJ1-1; abundance: NA; d_gene: NA; v_gene: TRBV20-1; CDR3aa: CRGGVGTEAFF; CDR3nt: TGCAGGGGGGGGGTGGGCACTGAAGCTTTCTTT
j_gene: TRBJ2-5; abundance: NA; d_gene: NA; v_gene: TRBV18; CDR3aa: CASSQRRAPETQYF; CDR3nt: TGTGCCAGCTCCCAACGGAGGGCCCCTGAGACCCAGTACTTC
j_gene: TRBJ1-1; abundance: NA; d_gene: NA; v_gene: TRBV11-3; CDR3aa: CASSLDGGGTEAFF; CDR3nt: TGTGCCAGCAGCTTAGACGGAGGCGGAACTGAAGCTTTCTTT
j_gene: TRBJ2-6; abundance: NA; d_gene: NA; v_gene: TRBV5-5; CDR3aa: CASSSGLTSGANVLTF; CDR3nt: TGTGCCAGCAGCTCCGGACTGACCTCTGGGGCCAACGTCCTGACTTTC
j_gene: TRBJ1-4; abundance: NA; d_gene: NA; v_gene: TRBV11-2; CDR3aa: CASSPRPEGGKDEKLFF; CDR3nt: TGTGCCAGCAGCCCGCGACCTGAGGGCGGGAAAGATGAAAAACTGTTTTTT
j_gene: TRBJ1-6; abundance: once; d_gene: NA; v_gene: TRBV14; CDR3aa: CASSSSGLAPLHF; CDR3nt: TGTGCCAGCAGCTCCAGCGGATTGGCACCCCTCCACTTT
j_gene: TRBJ2-5; abundance: NA; d_gene: NA; v_gene: TRBV7-9; CDR3aa: CASSLDRRAETQYF; CDR3nt: TGTGCCAGCAGCTTAGACCGGAGGGCTGAGACCCAGTACTTC
j_gene: TRBJ1-1; abundance: few; d_gene: TRBD1; v_gene: TRBV12-3/TRBV12-4; CDR3aa: CASSATGGWEAFF; CDR3nt: TGTGCCAGCAGTGCGACAGGGGGCTGGGAAGCTTTCTTT
j_gene: TRBJ1-2; abundance: NA; d_gene: NA; v_gene: TRBV7-2; CDR3aa: CASSLIGGENYGYTF; CDR3nt: TGTGCCAGCAGCTTAATCGGAGGAGAGAACTATGGCTACACCTTC
j_gene: TRBJ2-5; abundance: NA; d_gene: NA; v_gene: TRBV5-1; CDR3aa: CASAALRETQYF; CDR3nt: TGCGCCAGCGCGGCTTTGCGGGAGACCCAGTACTTC
j_gene: TRBJ1-1; abundance: few; d_gene: NA; v_gene: TRBV4-3; CDR3aa: CASSQGVGGEDTEAFF; CDR3nt: TGCGCCAGCAGCCAAGGGGTAGGAGGGGAGGACACTGAAGCTTTCTTT
j_gene: TRBJ1-1; abundance: NA; d_gene: NA; v_gene: TRBV11-1; CDR3aa: CASRGVGETEAFF; CDR3nt: TGTGCCAGCCGCGGGGTAGGGGAGACTGAAGCTTTCTTT
j_gene: TRBJ2-7; abundance: NA; d_gene: TRBD2; v_gene: TRBV2; CDR3aa: CASRSGGEQYF; CDR3nt: TGTGCCAGCAGGTCGGGAGGCGAGCAGTACTTC
j_gene: TRBJ2-2; abundance: NA; d_gene: NA; v_gene: TRBV10-2; CDR3aa: CASSDRMQRGNTGELFF; CDR3nt: TGCGCCAGCAGTGACCGAATGCAAAGGGGAAACACCGGGGAGCTGTTTTTT